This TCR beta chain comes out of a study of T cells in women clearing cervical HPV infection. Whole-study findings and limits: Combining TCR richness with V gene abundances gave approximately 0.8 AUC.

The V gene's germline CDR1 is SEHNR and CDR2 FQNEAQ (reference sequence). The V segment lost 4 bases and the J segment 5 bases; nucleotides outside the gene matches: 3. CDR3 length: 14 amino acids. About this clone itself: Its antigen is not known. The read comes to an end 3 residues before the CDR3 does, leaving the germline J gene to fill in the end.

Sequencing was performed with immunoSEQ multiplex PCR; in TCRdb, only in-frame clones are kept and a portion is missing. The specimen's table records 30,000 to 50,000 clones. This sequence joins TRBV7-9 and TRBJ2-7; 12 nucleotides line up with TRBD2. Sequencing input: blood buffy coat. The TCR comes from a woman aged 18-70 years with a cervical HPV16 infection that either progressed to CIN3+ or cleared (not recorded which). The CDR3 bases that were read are TGTGCCAGCAGCTCCAGACTAGCGGGGGACGAG. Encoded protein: CASSSRLAGDE. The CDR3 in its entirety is CASSSRLAGDEQYF.